Following are 25 T cell receptor beta chains from one sample sequenced in a study of cytomegalovirus exposure and HLA in healthy donors. A multiplex PCR was run with 60 Vbeta primers and 13 Jbeta primers. This table comes from immunoSEQ multiplex PCR, and its TCRdb copy is limited to in-frame clones, with some not included. The sample comprises 120,000 to 150,000 clones, approximately 80% of which are singletons, and about 1.7% rests with the top ten. Sequenced material: PBMCs. These receptors were taken from a man aged 35 to 55 in good health and CMV-seronegative.

The chain combines TRBV6-1 with TRBJ2-5; 7 bases map to TRBD1. Per germline, CDR1 MNHNS and CDR2 SASEGT. The CDR3 sequence is 17 residues long. J was trimmed by 7 bases and V by 2 bases; bases with no gene match: 16. Written as DNA, the CDR3 is TGTGCCAGCAGTGAACCAGGACAGGTCGAGGGGTTAGGGACCCAGTACTTC. Amino acid sequence: CASSEPGQVEGLGTQYF.

V and J are TRBV4-3 and TRBJ1-2; 7 bases agree with TRBD1. Germline trimming cut 1 base from V and 5 bases from J; bases unmatched to any gene: 7. The CDR3 spans 15 residues. CDR1 and CDR2 from the germline V gene are LGHNA and YSLEER. The CDR3 loop reads CASSQVTGTAYGYTF. DNA of the CDR3: TGCGCCAGCAGCCAAGTAACAGGGACAGCGTATGGCTACACCTTC.

This clone was counted only a few times. The genes are TRBV6-1 and TRBJ2-5; 8 nucleotides line up with TRBD1. V lost 6 bases, J lost 4 bases, and 4 bases stayed unmatched. CDR1 MNHNS and CDR2 SASEGT come from the germline V gene. The CDR3 consists of 13 residues. The CDR3 is CASSRTGSETQYF. The DNA of the CDR3 is TGTGCCAGCAGCCGGACAGGGTCAGAGACCCAGTACTTC.

The chain recombines TRBV7-6 with TRBJ2-1, with unresolved D. V was clipped by 1 base and J by 2 bases, with 12 bases between them. The CDR3 is 16 amino acids. CDR1 is SGHVS and CDR2 is FNYEAQ in the germline V gene. DNA for the CDR3: TGTGCCAGCAGCTTAGGACAAGGATTCCCCTACAATGAGCAGTTCTTC. It yields the protein CASSLGQGFPYNEQFF.

The J gene is TRBJ2-7, the V gene TRBV6-1, with TRBD1 matching over 7 bases. Germline V lookup: CDR1 MNHNS, CDR2 SASEGT. Trimming cost V 3 bases and J 2 bases; bases outside gene matches: 7. The CDR3 covers 15 residues. CDR3 protein: CASSEGTEYTYEQYF. In nucleotides, the CDR3 is TGTGCCAGCAGTGAGGGGACAGAGTATACCTACGAGCAGTACTTC.

This chain links TRBV10-3 with TRBJ1-5; TRBD1 matches at 7 bases. Germline assignment: CDR1 ENHRY and CDR2 SYGVKD. CDR3 size: 15 residues. V shed 2 bases, J shed 4 bases, and the junction held 5 bases outside the gene matches. The CDR3 region has the DNA TGTGCCATCAGTGAGACAGGGGCGGGGAATCAGCCCCAGCATTTT. Translating it yields CAISETGAGNQPQHF.

CDR3 nucleotides: TGTGCCAGCAGCTTAGGGGGGGGCAATGAGCAGTTCTTC. Its protein product is CASSLGGGNEQFF. The chain joins TRBV7-6 to TRBJ2-1, with 7 bases that match TRBD2. Trimming took 1 base from V and 6 from J; bases not matched to a gene: 0. The CDR3 loop spans 13 amino acids. CDR1 and CDR2 from the germline V gene are SGHVS and FNYEAQ.

The chain links TRBV7-9 to TRBJ2-7; 11 bases agree with TRBD1. J lost 0 bases, V lost 5 bases, and 6 bases had no gene match. This CDR3 is 16 amino acids long. The germline V gene has CDR1 SEHNR and CDR2 FQNEAQ (reference sequence). The CDR3, as DNA: TGTGCCAGCAGCCGGGACAGGGGGGGGAGCTCCTACGAGCAGTACTTC. Translation: CASSRDRGGSSYEQYF.

The chain couples TRBV6-5 to TRBJ1-2; the D gene is possibly TRBD1 (6 bases). The CDR3 is 14 amino acids. V lost 7 bases and J 4 bases, leaving 16 bases between the germline ends. CDR1 is MNHEY and CDR2 is SVGAGI in the germline V gene. The CDR3 here is CASNTAGGAYGYTF. The CDR3 DNA follows: TGTGCCAGCAATACGGCGGGGGGGGCCTATGGCTACACCTTC.

In this sample, this clone turned up a few times. V usage is TRBV6-6 and J usage is TRBJ2-2, with D hard to call. With 0 bases removed from V and 3 bases from J, the gap between germline ends came to 8 bases. The germline gives CDR1 MNHNY, CDR2 SVGAGI (reference sequence). The CDR3 has 15 amino acids. CDR3 nucleotides: TGTGCCAGCAGTTACTCGAAAACAGACACCGGGGAGCTGTTTTTT. Protein product: CASSYSKTDTGELFF.

The J gene is TRBJ2-3, the V gene TRBV9, with D possibly matching TRBD1 (5 bases). Trimming took 0 bases from V and 2 from J, leaving 10 bases between them. Germline values: CDR1 SGDLS, CDR2 YYNGEE. The CDR3 has 15 residues. The DNA for the CDR3 is TGTGCCAGCAGCGTAGGGGGCGCAAACACAGATACGCAGTATTTT. Translating gives CASSVGGANTDTQYF.

This clone has more than one count but fewer than ten. The rearrangement joins TRBV28 to TRBJ2-5, with D possibly matching TRBD1 (6 bases). The J call may be incorrect, as the DNA end agrees better with TRBJ2-7. The CDR3 runs 18 residues. Germline V lookup: CDR1 MDHEN, CDR2 SYDVKM. CDR3 sequence: CASSLLLITRGITYEQYF. The DNA of the CDR3 is TGTGCCAGCAGTTTATTACTCATTACCAGGGGTATTACCTACGAGCAGTACTTC.

V usage is TRBV6-1 and J usage is TRBJ2-1; D might be TRBD1 (6 bases). The CDR3 sequence is 15 residues long. V was trimmed by 2 bases and J by 2 bases, leaving 10 bases between them. Germline V gene lookup returns CDR1 MNHNS and CDR2 SASEGT. The chain's CDR3 is CASSELQGTYNEQFF. The DNA of the CDR3 is TGTGCCAGCAGTGAATTGCAGGGGACCTACAATGAGCAGTTCTTC.

The chain links TRBV5-6 to TRBJ2-7, with 11 bases lining up with TRBD1. The CDR3 runs to 14 residues. V gave up 4 bases and J gave up 3 bases; unmatched junction bases: 3. Per germline, CDR1 SGHDT and CDR2 YYEEEE. The CDR3 DNA follows: TGTGCCAGCAGCGGGACAGGGGGAATCTACGAGCAGTACTTC. Its protein is CASSGTGGIYEQYF. The full variable domain, in which reference TRBV5-6 and TRBJ2-7 provide the parts outside the CDR3, is DAGVTQSPTHLIKTRGQQVTLRCSPKSGHDTVSWYQQALGQGPQFIFQYYEEEERQRGNFPDRFSGHQFPNYSSELNVNALLLGDSALYLCASSGTGGIYEQYFGPGTRLTVT.

This clone showed up just a few times. The chain employs TRBV7-9 and TRBJ2-7, with 8 bases lining up with TRBD1. V trimming: 3 bases; J trimming: 3 bases; junction bases outside the gene matches: 7. This CDR3 contains 15 residues. The germline V gene has CDR1 SEHNR and CDR2 FQNEAQ (reference sequence). CDR3 amino acids: CASSFRPGGFYEQYF. Here the CDR3 DNA reads TGTGCCAGCAGCTTTCGCCCAGGGGGCTTCTACGAGCAGTACTTC.

The chain is built from TRBV6-1 and TRBJ1-2, with 7 bases matching TRBD1. From germline, CDR1 is MNHNS and CDR2 SASEGT. Unmatched junction bases numbered 7, after V lost 5 bases and J lost 1 base. This CDR3 region has 15 residues. As DNA, the CDR3 is TGTGCCAGCAGTCATAACAGGGGACTTAACTATGGCTACACCTTC. Encoded protein: CASSHNRGLNYGYTF.

This clone was observed once. At one end the junction does not follow the germline gene, possibly because of a read error. This chain uses TRBV7-9 with TRBJ1-2, with 8 bases aligning to TRBD1. The germline gives CDR1 SEHNR, CDR2 FQNEAQ (reference sequence). This CDR3 has 16 residues. The CDR3 region is CSSSLERQGKNYGYTF. Written as DNA, the CDR3 is TGTTCCAGCAGCTTAGAAAGACAGGGGAAGAACTATGGCTACACCTTC. Combining the CDR3 with reference TRBV7-9 and TRBJ1-2 gives the whole variable domain DTGVSQNPRHKITKRGQNVTFRCDPISEHNRLYWYRQTLGQGPEFLTYFQNEAQLEKSRLLSDRFSAERPKGSFSTLEIQRTEQGDSAMYLCSSSLERQGKNYGYTFGSGTRLTVV.

To note about this clone: The junction departs from the called germline gene at one end, perhaps through a read error. The genes are TRBV7-9 and TRBJ2-2; the D gene is possibly TRBD1 (5 bases). Germline lookup yields CDR1 SEHNR and CDR2 FQNEAQ (reference sequence). CDR3 length equals 15 residues. Written as DNA, the CDR3 is TGTTCCAGCAGCCTCATTAGTGGGGCAGGCGGGGAGCTGTTTTTT. This encodes CSSSLISGAGGELFF.

The chain combines TRBV6-4 with TRBJ2-2; 7 positions agree with TRBD1. CDR1 and CDR2 from the germline V gene are MRHNA and SNTAGT. The CDR3 has 14 amino acids. V dropped 2 bases and J dropped 3; count of bases not matched to a gene: 0. The DNA of the CDR3 is TGTGCCAGCAGTGACCAGGGGGACACCGGGGAGCTGTTTTTT. It translates to CASSDQGDTGELFF.

This chain joins TRBV7-3 and TRBJ2-5; no firm D call. Per germline, CDR1 SGHTA and CDR2 FQGTGA. The germline V and J ends were trimmed by 2 bases and 0 bases, with 10 bases remaining between them. The CDR3 contains 15 residues. The CDR3 DNA follows: TGTGCCAGCAGCTTATTAGGAGAGTACCAAGAGACCCAGTACTTC. Protein sequence: CASSLLGEYQETQYF.

The chain links TRBV6-1 to TRBJ2-7, with 7 bases lining up with TRBD2. The CDR3 consists of 17 residues. V trimming: 0 bases; J trimming: 7 bases; junction bases outside the gene matches: 15. CDR1 is MNHNS, CDR2 SASEGT, per germline. This chain's CDR3 is CASSEALGGRPGGEQYF. The CDR3 nucleotides are TGTGCCAGCAGTGAAGCATTGGGAGGGAGGCCAGGAGGGGAGCAGTACTTC.

The chain uses TRBV7-2 and TRBJ2-3; D is possibly TRBD1 (6 bases). The CDR3 sequence is 14 residues long. V was shortened by 5 bases and J by 2 bases, with 11 bases between the two germline ends. CDR1 and CDR2 (germline): SGHTA, FQGNSA. The DNA for the CDR3 is TGTGCCAGCAGCATCGGACAGCTCACAGATACGCAGTATTTT. Translated, it gives CASSIGQLTDTQYF.

As regards this clone: The junction does not match germline at one end; this may be a read error. The genes are TRBV7-9 and TRBJ1-1; 7 bases align to TRBD1. Germline loops: CDR1 SEHNR, CDR2 FQNEAQ (reference sequence). The CDR3 extends over 15 amino acids. The CDR3 loop is CSSSLEGADRPEAFF. The CDR3 DNA reads TGTTCCAGCAGCTTAGAAGGGGCGGACAGGCCTGAAGCTTTCTTT.

V gene TRBV4-1 combines with J gene TRBJ2-7, with D perhaps matching TRBD1 (6 bases). The V gene lost 1 base and the J gene lost 2 bases, with 12 bases spanning the gap. This CDR3 is 15 amino acids long. Per germline, CDR1 MGHRA and CDR2 YSYEKL. CDR3 protein: CASSQGIRGAYEQYF. For the CDR3, the DNA is TGCGCCAGCAGCCAAGGGATCAGGGGAGCCTACGAGCAGTACTTC.

The V and J genes are TRBV6-1 and TRBJ1-2, with D perhaps matching TRBD1 (5 bases). V was shortened by 2 bases and J by 4 bases, with 11 bases between the two germline ends. CDR1 and CDR2 (germline): MNHNS, SASEGT. The CDR3 contains 14 residues. The CDR3 protein is CASSEQGGSYGYTF. The CDR3 DNA reads TGTGCCAGCAGTGAACAGGGAGGGAGCTATGGCTACACCTTC.